This TCR beta chain was observed in a study of blood T cell repertoires in COVID-19. V gave up 5 bases and J gave up 2 bases, with 22 bases separating them. The germline V gene has CDR1 MGHDK and CDR2 SYGVNS. The CDR3 runs 18 residues. Authors' processing steps: Estimates of nucleated cell counts were drawn from the amplification of reference gene primers. The assay was immunoSEQ multiplex PCR, and TCRdb's table has in-frame clones only and misses some. From that table come the V and J calls and clone size; the DNA was used to work out D and trimming. The table lists 150,000 to 200,000 clones, approximately 92% of them singletons.

This chain links TRBV25-1 with TRBJ2-1, with D tentatively TRBD1 (6 bases). Material for sequencing was peripheral blood. This TCR derives from a woman in her fifties or sixties with acute or convalescent COVID-19. As DNA, the CDR3 is TGTGCCAGCAGTCAAAGGACCCTTGGGGACACCGCCTACAATGAGCAGTTCTTC. This sequence encodes CASSQRTLGDTAYNEQFF. Full variable domain (outside the CDR3, taken from reference TRBV25-1 and TRBJ2-1): EADIYQTPRYLVIGTGKKITLECSQTMGHDKMYWYQQDPGMELHLIHYSYGVNSTEKGDLSSESTVSRIRTEHFPLTLESARPSHTSQYLCASSQRTLGDTAYNEQFFGPGTRLTVL.